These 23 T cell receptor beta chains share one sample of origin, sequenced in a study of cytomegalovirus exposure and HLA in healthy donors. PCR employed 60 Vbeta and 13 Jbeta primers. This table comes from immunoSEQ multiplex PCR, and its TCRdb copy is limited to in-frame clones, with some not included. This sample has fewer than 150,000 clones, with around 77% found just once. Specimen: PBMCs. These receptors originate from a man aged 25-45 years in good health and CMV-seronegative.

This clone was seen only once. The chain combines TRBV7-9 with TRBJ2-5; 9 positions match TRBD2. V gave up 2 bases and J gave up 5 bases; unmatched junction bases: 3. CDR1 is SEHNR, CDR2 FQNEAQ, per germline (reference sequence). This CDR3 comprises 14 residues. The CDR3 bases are TGTGCCAGCAGCTTACTAGCGGGGATTGAGACCCAGTACTTC. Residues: CASSLLAGIETQYF.

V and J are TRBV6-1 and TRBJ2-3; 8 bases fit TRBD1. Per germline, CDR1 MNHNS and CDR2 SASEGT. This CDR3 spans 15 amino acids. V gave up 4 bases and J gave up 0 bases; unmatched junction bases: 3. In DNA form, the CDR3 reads TGTGCCAGCAGTGGACGGGACAGGAGCACAGATACGCAGTATTTT. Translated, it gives CASSGRDRSTDTQYF.

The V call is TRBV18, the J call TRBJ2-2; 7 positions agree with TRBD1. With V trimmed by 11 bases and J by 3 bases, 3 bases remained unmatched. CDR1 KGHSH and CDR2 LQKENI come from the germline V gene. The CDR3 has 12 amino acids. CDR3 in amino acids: CAAGGYTGELFF. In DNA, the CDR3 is TGTGCCGCAGGGGGTTACACCGGGGAGCTGTTTTTT.

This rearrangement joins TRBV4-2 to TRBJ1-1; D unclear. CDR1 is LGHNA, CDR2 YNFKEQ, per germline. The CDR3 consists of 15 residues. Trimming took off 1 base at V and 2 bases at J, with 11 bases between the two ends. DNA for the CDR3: TGTGCCAGCAGCCAAGCACCAGGAGGAAACACTGAAGCTTTCTTT. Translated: CASSQAPGGNTEAFF.

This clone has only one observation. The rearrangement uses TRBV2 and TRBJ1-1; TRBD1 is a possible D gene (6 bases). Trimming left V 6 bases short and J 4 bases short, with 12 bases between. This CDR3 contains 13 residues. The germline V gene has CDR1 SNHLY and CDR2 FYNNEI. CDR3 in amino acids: CASRTGYGTEAFF. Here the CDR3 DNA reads TGTGCCAGCAGGACAGGATACGGCACTGAAGCTTTCTTT.

The CDR3 is CASSYSGGYGYTF. In DNA, the CDR3 is TGTGCCAGCAGCTACAGCGGCGGCTATGGCTACACCTTC. The chain has TRBV5-4 and TRBJ1-2; no reliable D call. CDR1 and CDR2 from the germline V gene are SGHNT and YYREEE (reference sequence). The CDR3 is 13 residues long. Trimming removed 3 bases from V and 4 bases from J, with 10 bases in between.

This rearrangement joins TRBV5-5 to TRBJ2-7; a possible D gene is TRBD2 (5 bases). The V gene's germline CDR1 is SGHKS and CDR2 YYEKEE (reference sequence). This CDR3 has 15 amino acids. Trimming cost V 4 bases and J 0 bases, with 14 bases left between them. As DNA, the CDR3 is TGTGCCAGCAGCCCCCGGGGTAGGAGCTCCTACGAGCAGTACTTC. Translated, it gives CASSPRGRSSYEQYF.

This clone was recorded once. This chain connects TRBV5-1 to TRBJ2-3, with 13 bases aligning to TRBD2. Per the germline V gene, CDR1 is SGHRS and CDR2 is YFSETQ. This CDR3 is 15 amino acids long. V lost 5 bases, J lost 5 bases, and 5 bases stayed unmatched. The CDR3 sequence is CASSGLAGVGDTQYF. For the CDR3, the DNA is TGCGCCAGCAGTGGACTAGCGGGAGTGGGAGATACGCAGTATTTT.

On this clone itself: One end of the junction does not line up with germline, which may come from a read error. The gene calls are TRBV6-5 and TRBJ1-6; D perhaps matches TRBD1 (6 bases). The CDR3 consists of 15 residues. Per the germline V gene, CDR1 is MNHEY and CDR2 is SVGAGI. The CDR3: CASRYEDRPSWALHF. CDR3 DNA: TGTGCCAGCCGTTATGAAGACAGGCCTTCTTGGGCCCTCCACTTT.

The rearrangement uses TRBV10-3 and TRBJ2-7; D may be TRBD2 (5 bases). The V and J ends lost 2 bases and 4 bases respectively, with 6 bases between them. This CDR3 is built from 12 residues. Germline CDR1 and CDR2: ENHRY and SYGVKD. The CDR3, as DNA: TGTGCCATCAGTGAGGAGGGTTACGAGCAGTACTTC. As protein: CAISEEGYEQYF.

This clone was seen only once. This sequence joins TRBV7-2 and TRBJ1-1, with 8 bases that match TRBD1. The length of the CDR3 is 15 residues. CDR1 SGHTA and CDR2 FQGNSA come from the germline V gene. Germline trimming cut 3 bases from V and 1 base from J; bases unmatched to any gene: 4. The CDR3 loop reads CASSFTGGRNTEAFF. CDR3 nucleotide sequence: TGTGCCAGCAGCTTTACAGGGGGTCGGAACACTGAAGCTTTCTTT. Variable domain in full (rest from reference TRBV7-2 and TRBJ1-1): GAGVSQSPSNKVTEKGKDVELRCDPISGHTALYWYRQSLGQGLEFLIYFQGNSAPDKSGLPSDRFSAERTGGSVSTLTIQRTQQEDSAVYLCASSFTGGRNTEAFFGQGTRLTVV.

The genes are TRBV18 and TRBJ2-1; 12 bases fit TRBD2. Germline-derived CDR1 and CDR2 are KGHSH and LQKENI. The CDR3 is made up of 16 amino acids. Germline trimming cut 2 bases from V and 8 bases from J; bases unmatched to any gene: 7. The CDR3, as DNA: TGTGCCAGCTCACCAATAGGACTAGCGGGGAGACATGAGCAGTTCTTC. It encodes CASSPIGLAGRHEQFF.

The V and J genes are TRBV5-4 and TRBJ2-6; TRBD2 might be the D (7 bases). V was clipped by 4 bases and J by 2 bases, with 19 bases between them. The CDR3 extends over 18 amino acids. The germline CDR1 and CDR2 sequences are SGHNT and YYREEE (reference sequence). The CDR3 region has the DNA TGTGCCAGCAGCAGGGGGGGCTACTCCAGGACTGGGGCCAACGTCCTGACTTTC. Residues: CASSRGGYSRTGANVLTF.

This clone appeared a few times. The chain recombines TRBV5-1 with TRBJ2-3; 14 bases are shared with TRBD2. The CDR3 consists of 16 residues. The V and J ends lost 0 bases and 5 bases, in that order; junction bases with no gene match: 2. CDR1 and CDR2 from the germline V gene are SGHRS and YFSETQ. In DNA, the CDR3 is TGCGCCAGCAGCTTGGCCGGGACTAGCGGGGGAGATACGCAGTATTTT. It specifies CASSLAGTSGGDTQYF.

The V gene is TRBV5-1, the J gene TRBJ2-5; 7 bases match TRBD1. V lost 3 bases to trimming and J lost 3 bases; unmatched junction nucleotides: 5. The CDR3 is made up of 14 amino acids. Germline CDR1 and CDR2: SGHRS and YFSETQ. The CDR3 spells CASSSGTVKETQYF. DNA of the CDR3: TGCGCCAGCAGCTCCGGGACAGTGAAAGAGACCCAGTACTTC.

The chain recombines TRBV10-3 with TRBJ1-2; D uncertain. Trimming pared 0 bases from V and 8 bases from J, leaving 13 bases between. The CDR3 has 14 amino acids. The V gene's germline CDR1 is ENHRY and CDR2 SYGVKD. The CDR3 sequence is CAISESSILEGYTF. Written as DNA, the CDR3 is TGTGCCATCAGTGAGTCGTCGATACTAGAGGGCTACACCTTC.

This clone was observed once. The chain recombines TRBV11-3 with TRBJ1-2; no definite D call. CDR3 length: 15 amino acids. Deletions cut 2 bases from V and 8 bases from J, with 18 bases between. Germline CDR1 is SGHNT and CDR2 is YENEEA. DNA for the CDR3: TGTGCCAGCAGCTTAAACCGCGGCCTCGCCAAAGGCTACACCTTC. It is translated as CASSLNRGLAKGYTF.

In nucleotides, the CDR3 is TGTGCCAGCAGTCTACCAGGGGTTTCCACTGAAGCTTTCTTT. Translating it yields CASSLPGVSTEAFF. The chain employs TRBV6-5 and TRBJ1-1, with D perhaps matching TRBD1 (6 bases). The germline V gene encodes CDR1 MNHEY and CDR2 SVGAGI. Deletions cut 5 bases from V and 4 bases from J, with 14 bases between. The CDR3 spans 14 residues.

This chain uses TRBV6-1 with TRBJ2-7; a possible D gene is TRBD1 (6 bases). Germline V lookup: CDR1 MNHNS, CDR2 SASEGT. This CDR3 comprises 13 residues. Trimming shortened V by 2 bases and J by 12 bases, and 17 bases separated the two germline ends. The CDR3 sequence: CASSERWGQERYF. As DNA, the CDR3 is TGTGCCAGCAGTGAACGCTGGGGGCAGGAACGGTACTTC.

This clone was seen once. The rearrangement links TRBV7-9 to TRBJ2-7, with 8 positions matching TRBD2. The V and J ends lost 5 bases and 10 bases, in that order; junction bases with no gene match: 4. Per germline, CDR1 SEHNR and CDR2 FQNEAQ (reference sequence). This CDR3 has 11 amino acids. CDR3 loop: CASSPSGPQYF. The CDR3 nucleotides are TGTGCCAGCAGCCCTAGCGGGCCCCAGTACTTC.

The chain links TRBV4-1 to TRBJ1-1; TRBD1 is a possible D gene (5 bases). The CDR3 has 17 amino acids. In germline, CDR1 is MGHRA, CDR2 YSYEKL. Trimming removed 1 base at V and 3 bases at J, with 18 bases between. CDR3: CASSQGPRRGGDTEAFF. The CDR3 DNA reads TGCGCCAGCAGCCAAGGCCCCCGACGGGGGGGTGACACTGAAGCTTTCTTT.

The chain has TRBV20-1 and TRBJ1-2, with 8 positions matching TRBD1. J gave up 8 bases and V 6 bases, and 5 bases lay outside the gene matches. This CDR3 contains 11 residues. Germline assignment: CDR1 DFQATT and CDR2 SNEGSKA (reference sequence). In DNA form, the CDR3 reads TGCAGTGCCTCAGGGGGCGTGGGCTACACCTTC. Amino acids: CSASGGVGYTF.

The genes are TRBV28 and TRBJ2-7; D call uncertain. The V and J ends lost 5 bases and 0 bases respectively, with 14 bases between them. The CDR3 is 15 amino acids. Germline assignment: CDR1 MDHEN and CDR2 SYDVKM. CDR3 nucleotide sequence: TGTGCCAGCAGTCCCCGTAACTACATCTCCTACGAGCAGTACTTC. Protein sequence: CASSPRNYISYEQYF. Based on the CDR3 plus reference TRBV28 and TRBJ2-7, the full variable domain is DVKVTQSSRYLVKRTGEKVFLECVQDMDHENMFWYRQDPGLGLRLIYFSYDVKMKEKGDIPEGYSVSREKKERFSLILESASTNQTSMYLCASSPRNYISYEQYFGPGTRLTVT.